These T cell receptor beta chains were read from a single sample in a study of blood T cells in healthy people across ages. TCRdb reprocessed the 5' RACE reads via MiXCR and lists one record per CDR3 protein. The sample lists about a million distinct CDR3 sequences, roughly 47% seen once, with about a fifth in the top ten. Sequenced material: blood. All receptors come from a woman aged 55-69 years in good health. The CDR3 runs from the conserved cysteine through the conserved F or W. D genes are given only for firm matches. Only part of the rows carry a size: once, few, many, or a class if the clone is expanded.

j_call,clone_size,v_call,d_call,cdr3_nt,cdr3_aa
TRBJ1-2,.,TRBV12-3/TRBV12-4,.,TGTGCCAGCAGTCAAGGACAGTCCCAAGGGTATGGCTACACCTTC,CASSQGQSQGYGYTF
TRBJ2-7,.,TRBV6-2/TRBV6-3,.,TGTGCCAGCGGGACGGCTGCCTACGAGCAGTACTTC,CASGTAAYEQYF
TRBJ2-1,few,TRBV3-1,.,TGTGCCAGCAGCCAGGCCCAGAAAAGCTCCTACAATGAGCAGTTCTTC,CASSQAQKSSYNEQFF
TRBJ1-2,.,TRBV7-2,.,TGTGCCAGCAGCTCACAACAGGGATTGCCTTATGGCTACACCTTC,CASSSQQGLPYGYTF
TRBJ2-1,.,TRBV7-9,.,TGTGCCAGCAGCACTAGGGCTAGCAGTGCGGATGAGCAGTTCTTC,CASSTRASSADEQFF
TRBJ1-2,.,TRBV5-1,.,TGCGCCAGCAGCCTGGATGTTCACCGGGGCTACACCTTC,CASSLDVHRGYTF
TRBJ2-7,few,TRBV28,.,TGTGCCAGCGGAGAAACCTACGAGCAGTACTTC,CASGETYEQYF
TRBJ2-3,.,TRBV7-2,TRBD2,TGTGCCAGCAGCCGGACTAGTGTACGGTATTTT,CASSRTSVRYF
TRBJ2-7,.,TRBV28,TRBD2,TGTGCCAGCAGTTCCCCGGGGGGAGGCCCAAGAAAGCAGTACTTC,CASSSPGGGPRKQYF
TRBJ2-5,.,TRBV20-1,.,TGCAGTGCCACCCCCGGGACGGAAAGGACCCAGTACTTC,CSATPGTERTQYF
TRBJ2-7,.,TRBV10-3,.,TGTGCCATCAGTGACGGCACCTACGAGCAGTACTTC,CAISDGTYEQYF
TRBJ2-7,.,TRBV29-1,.,TGCAGCGGGGGGCAGAGAGCTACAACCTACGAGCAGTACTTC,CSGGQRATTYEQYF
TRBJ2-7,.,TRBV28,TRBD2,TGTGCCAGCAGTTCCCTAGCGGGAGAGGGTTGGTACGAGCAGTACTTC,CASSSLAGEGWYEQYF
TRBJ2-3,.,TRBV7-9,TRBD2,TGTGCCAGCAGCTTAAACAGCGGGAGCTCAGATACGCAGTATTTT,CASSLNSGSSDTQYF
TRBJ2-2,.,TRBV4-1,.,TGCGCCAGCAGCTATCGACAGATTTCCACCGGGGAGCTGTTTTTT,CASSYRQISTGELFF
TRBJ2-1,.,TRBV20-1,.,TGCTGTGCTACGGGAAGCTCCTACAATGAGCAGTTCTTC,CCATGSSYNEQFF
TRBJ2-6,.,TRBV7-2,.,TGTGCCAGCGTCAGACCTCAACCCCTGAGGGGGGCCAACGTCCTGACTTTC,CASVRPQPLRGANVLTF
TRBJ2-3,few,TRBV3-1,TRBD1,TGTGCCAGCAGCGACAGAGGGACAGGGGTTACAGATACGCAGTATTTT,CASSDRGTGVTDTQYF
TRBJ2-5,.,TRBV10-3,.,TGTGCCATCAGTCGGGACCCCATTGACAATGAGCAGTACTTC,CAISRDPIDNEQYF
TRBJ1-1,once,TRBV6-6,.,TGTGCCAGCACCGATTTCCGCGAAAGTGAAGCTTTCTTT,CASTDFRESEAFF
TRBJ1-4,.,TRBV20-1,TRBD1,TGCAGTGCCACCCGCGGGACAGGGTACGAAAAACTGTTTTTT,CSATRGTGYEKLFF
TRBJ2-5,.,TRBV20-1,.,TGCAGTGCTAGAGAGGAAAAACAAGAGACCCAGTACTTC,CSAREEKQETQYF
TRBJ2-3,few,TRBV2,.,TGTGCCAGCAGGTGGACAAGAGATACGCAGTATTTT,CASRWTRDTQYF
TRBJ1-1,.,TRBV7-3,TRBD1,TGTGCCAGCACCCAGGGGGGCGGCATGAACACTGAAGCTTTCTTT,CASTQGGGMNTEAFF
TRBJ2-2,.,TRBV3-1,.,TGTGCCAGCAGCCAAGAGGGCCCGAACACCGGGGAACTGTTTTTT,CASSQEGPNTGELFF
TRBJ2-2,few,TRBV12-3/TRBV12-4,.,TGTGCCAGCAACCAACTAGGGCACACCGGGGAGCTGTTTTTT,CASNQLGHTGELFF
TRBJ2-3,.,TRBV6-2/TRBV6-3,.,TGTGCCAGCAGTTACGGGCAGTCATTTAGCACAGATACGCAGTATTTT,CASSYGQSFSTDTQYF
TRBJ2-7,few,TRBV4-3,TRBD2,TGCGCCAGTGCTAGCGGGACAGCCTACGAGCAGTACTTC,CASASGTAYEQYF
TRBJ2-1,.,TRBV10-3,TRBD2,TGTGCCATCAGTCCCGGACTAGCGGGAGATCTTGAGCAGTTCTTC,CAISPGLAGDLEQFF
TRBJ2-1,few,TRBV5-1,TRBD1,TGCGCCAGCAGCTTTGAGGGGACAGGGGGCAACAATGAGCAGTTCTTC,CASSFEGTGGNNEQFF
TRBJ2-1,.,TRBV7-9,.,TGTGCCAGCACGCCACGGGGAAACAATGAGCAGTTCTTC,CASTPRGNNEQFF
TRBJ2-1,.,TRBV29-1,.,TGCAGCGTTGCGGTGGCGTTTCGGCCCTACAATGAGCAGTTCTTC,CSVAVAFRPYNEQFF
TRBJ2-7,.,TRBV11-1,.,TGTGCCAGCAGCCCCGGCGGACAGAACTTCCACGAGCAGTACTTC,CASSPGGQNFHEQYF
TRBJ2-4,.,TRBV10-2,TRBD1,TGCGCCAGCAGTCAGGGGGCCTCTGAGCAGTACTTC,CASSQGASEQYF
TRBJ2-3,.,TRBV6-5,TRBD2,TGTGCCAGCAGTTACTCGACGCGGGGGAACACAGATACGCAGTATTTT,CASSYSTRGNTDTQYF
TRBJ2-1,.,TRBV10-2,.,TGCGCCAGCAGTGAACCGGGTTTGAACAATGAGCAGTTCTTC,CASSEPGLNNEQFF
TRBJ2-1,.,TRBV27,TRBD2,TGTGCCAGCACCTTAGCGGGACGCTACAATGAGCAGTTCTTC,CASTLAGRYNEQFF
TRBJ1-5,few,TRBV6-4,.,TGTGCCAGCAGTGCGGACAGCAATCAGCCCCAGCATTTT,CASSADSNQPQHF
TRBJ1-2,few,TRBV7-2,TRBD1,TGTGCCAGCAGCCTACCCTGGACAGGGTATGGCTACACCTTC,CASSLPWTGYGYTF
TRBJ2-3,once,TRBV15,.,TGTGCCACCAGCAGAGTGGACTCTAGGTACACAGATACGCAGTATTTT,CATSRVDSRYTDTQYF
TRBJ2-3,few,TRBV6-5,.,TGTGCCAGCAAGCGAGAGGGAGATGGAGATACGCAGTATTTT,CASKREGDGDTQYF